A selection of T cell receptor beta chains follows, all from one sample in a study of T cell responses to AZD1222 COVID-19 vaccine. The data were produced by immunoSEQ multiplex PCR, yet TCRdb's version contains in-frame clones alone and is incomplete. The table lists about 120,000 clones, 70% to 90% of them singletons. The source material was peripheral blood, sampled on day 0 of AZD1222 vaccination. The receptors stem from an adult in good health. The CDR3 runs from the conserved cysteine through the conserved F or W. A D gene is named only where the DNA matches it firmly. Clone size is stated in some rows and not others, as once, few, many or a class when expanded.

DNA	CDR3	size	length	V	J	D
TGTGCCAGCAGCCGACGCAATGAGCAGTTCTTC	CASSRRNEQFF	-	11	TRBV11-2	TRBJ2-1	-
TGCGCCAGCAGCCTACAGGTTGACGAAAAACTGTTTTTT	CASSLQVDEKLFF	-	13	TRBV5-1	TRBJ1-4	-
TGCAGCGTTGAAGATCCCGACAGGGAGTACGAGCAGTACTTC	CSVEDPDREYEQYF	-	14	TRBV29-1	TRBJ2-7	TRBD1
TGTGCCAGCAGTTTTGGGACCCCCTATGGCTACACCTTC	CASSFGTPYGYTF	-	13	TRBV12-3/TRBV12-4	TRBJ1-2	-
TGTGCCACAAACGCCCGGGGGGCTAGCGGTAGTAGTAGTAACAATGAGCAGTTCTTC	CATNARGASGSSSNNEQFF	-	19	TRBV5-8	TRBJ2-1	-
TGTGCCAGCAGCCAAAACCACGGACGTGCGAGAGAAGGAAAACTGTTTTTT	CASSQNHGRAREGKLFF	-	17	TRBV14	TRBJ1-4	-
TGTGCCAGCAGCCAAGATCTAGTAACTAGCGGGAGGAATGAGCAGTTCTTC	CASSQDLVTSGRNEQFF	-	17	TRBV4-2	TRBJ2-1	TRBD2
TGTGCCAGCAGCTTAAGCGGGAATAGTATCTACGAGCAGTACTTC	CASSLSGNSIYEQYF	-	15	TRBV11-3	TRBJ2-7	TRBD2
TGCCGTGGGCCCTACGAGCAGTACTTC	CRGPYEQYF	-	9	TRBV19	TRBJ2-7	-
TGTGCCAGCAGCTTGGACAGGGGAGATGGCTACACCTTC	CASSLDRGDGYTF	-	13	TRBV13	TRBJ1-2	TRBD1
TGCGCCAGCAGCTTAGTAGCGGGAGAGGGCACCGGGGAGCTGTTTTTT	CASSLVAGEGTGELFF	few	16	TRBV5-1	TRBJ2-2	TRBD2
TGTGCCAGCAGCCAAGGGGGTCGGAGTAATGAAAAACTGTTTTTT	CASSQGGRSNEKLFF	few	15	TRBV3-1/TRBV3-2	TRBJ1-4	-
TGTGCCAGCAGCTTATCTCCCTCTAAGGGCGAGCAGTACTTC	CASSLSPSKGEQYF	-	14	TRBV7-6	TRBJ2-7	-
TGTGCCATCAGTGAGTCTGGCCAGGCGGAGACCCAGTACTTC	CAISESGQAETQYF	-	14	TRBV10-3	TRBJ2-5	-
TGTGCCAGCAGCTTAGTAGAGACCCAGTACTTC	CASSLVETQYF	-	11	TRBV7-9	TRBJ2-5	-
TGTGCCAGTAGTATCCGGTGGGGGGATACGCAGTATTTT	CASSIRWGDTQYF	few	13	TRBV19	TRBJ2-3	-
TGTGCCAGCAGTCGGGACCGCGGGGAGCTGTTTTTT	CASSRDRGELFF	-	12	TRBV28	TRBJ2-2	-
TGTGCCAGCAGCCTTACTCAGGGGCCAGATACGCAGTATTTT	CASSLTQGPDTQYF	few	14	TRBV6-5	TRBJ2-3	-
TGTGCCAGCAGCCAAAGGACTAGCGGGAACACAGATACGCAGTATTTT	CASSQRTSGNTDTQYF	-	16	TRBV11-3	TRBJ2-3	TRBD2